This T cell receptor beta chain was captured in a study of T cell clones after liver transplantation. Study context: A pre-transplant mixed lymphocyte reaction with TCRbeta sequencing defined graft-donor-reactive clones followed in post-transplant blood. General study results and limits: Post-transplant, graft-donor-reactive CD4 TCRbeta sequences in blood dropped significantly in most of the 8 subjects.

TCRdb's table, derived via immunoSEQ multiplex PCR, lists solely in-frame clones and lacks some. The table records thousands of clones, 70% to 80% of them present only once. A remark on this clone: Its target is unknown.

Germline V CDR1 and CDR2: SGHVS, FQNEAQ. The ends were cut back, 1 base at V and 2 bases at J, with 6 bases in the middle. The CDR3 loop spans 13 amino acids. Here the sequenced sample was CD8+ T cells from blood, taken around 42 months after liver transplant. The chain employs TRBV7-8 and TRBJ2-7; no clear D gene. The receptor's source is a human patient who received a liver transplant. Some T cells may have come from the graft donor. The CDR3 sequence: CASSLGTAYEQYF. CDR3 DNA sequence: TGTGCCAGCAGCTTAGGGACCGCCTACGAGCAGTACTTC.